A selection of T cell receptor beta chains follows, all from one sample in a study of cytomegalovirus exposure and HLA in healthy donors. Measured with immunoSEQ multiplex PCR; TCRdb has only the in-frame clones, and not every one. The sample has about 140,000 clones, 85% to 90% seen once. Sequenced input: PBMCs. These receptors originate from a man between 18 and 29 years old in good health and CMV-seronegative. CDR3s include the opening cysteine and the closing phenylalanine or tryptophan. The order of the fields is CDR3 protein, CDR3 DNA, V gene, J gene, clone size, D gene. D genes are given only for firm matches. Expanded clones are given a class, and other clones once, few, many or no size at all.

CASSQGRGGVDEQYF	TGCGCCAGCAGCCAAGGGCGGGGAGGGGTCGACGAGCAGTACTTC	TRBV4-3	TRBJ2-7	NA	TRBD2
CASSFGTAGTRTQYF	TGTGCCAGCAGCTTCGGGACAGCAGGAACAAGGACCCAGTACTTC	TRBV7-2	TRBJ2-5	NA	TRBD1
CASSAWTADNEQFF	TGTGCCAGCAGTGCCTGGACAGCCGACAATGAGCAGTTCTTC	TRBV27	TRBJ2-1	NA	NA
CASSPRGLEGDTQYF	TGTGCCAGCAGCCCGCGGGGACTCGAGGGAGATACGCAGTATTTT	TRBV11-2	TRBJ2-3	NA	NA
CASSLTGGVYGYTF	TGTGCCAGCAGCTTGACCGGGGGGGTCTATGGCTACACCTTC	TRBV5-8	TRBJ1-2	NA	NA
CASKVGTGSRAGELFF	TGTGCCAGCAAAGTCGGAACAGGAAGTCGGGCCGGGGAGCTGTTTTTT	TRBV2	TRBJ2-2	NA	NA
CASSLSGGQGSTGELFF	TGTGCCAGCAGCCTCTCCGGGGGACAGGGCTCCACCGGGGAGCTGTTTTTT	TRBV11-2	TRBJ2-2	NA	TRBD1
CASTWSGPHGYTF	TGTGCCAGCACTTGGTCAGGCCCCCATGGCTACACCTTC	TRBV28	TRBJ1-2	few	NA
CASSPPGGLAGQETQYF	TGTGCCAGCAGCCCCCCTGGGGGACTAGCGGGCCAAGAGACCCAGTACTTC	TRBV9	TRBJ2-5	NA	TRBD2
CASRAALAGQETQYF	TGTGCCAGCAGGGCGGCCCTAGCGGGCCAAGAGACCCAGTACTTC	TRBV2	TRBJ2-5	NA	TRBD2
CASSADRGYEQYF	TGTGCCAGCAGCGCCGACCGGGGCTACGAGCAGTACTTC	TRBV7-8	TRBJ2-7	NA	NA
CASSGPPEATDTQYF	TGTGCCAGCAGTGGGCCCCCGGAGGCTACAGATACGCAGTATTTT	TRBV6-1	TRBJ2-3	few	NA
CASSYSKQGNTEAFF	TGTGCCAGCAGTTACTCGAAGCAGGGGAACACTGAAGCTTTCTTT	TRBV6-6	TRBJ1-1	NA	NA
CASRNNRGRIREKLFF	TGTGCCAGCAGGAATAACAGGGGGCGTATCCGGGAAAAACTGTTTTTT	TRBV27	TRBJ1-4	NA	TRBD1
CAWKPGLAPDTQYF	TGTGCCTGGAAACCGGGACTAGCTCCAGATACGCAGTATTTT	TRBV30	TRBJ2-3	NA	TRBD2
CASSTPSGAPQETQYF	TGTGCCAGCAGTACCCCTAGCGGGGCCCCCCAAGAGACCCAGTACTTC	TRBV6-6	TRBJ2-5	NA	TRBD2
CASSLAASGYSYEQYF	TGTGCCAGCAGCTTGGCCGCTAGCGGGTACTCCTACGAGCAGTACTTC	TRBV5-4	TRBJ2-7	few	TRBD2
CASSTMEIANYGYTF	TGTGCCAGCTCCACAATGGAGATCGCTAACTATGGCTACACCTTC	TRBV6-1	TRBJ1-2	few	NA
CASRILAGAGTDTQYF	TGTGCCAGCAGGATCTTAGCGGGGGCCGGCACAGATACGCAGTATTTT	TRBV27	TRBJ2-3	NA	TRBD2
CASRTVIMNTEAFF	TGTGCCAGCCGGACAGTGATCATGAACACTGAAGCTTTCTTT	TRBV6-5	TRBJ1-1	NA	NA
CASSFLQGGTDTQYF	TGTGCCAGCAGCTTCCTTCAGGGTGGCACAGATACGCAGTATTTT	TRBV21-1	TRBJ2-3	NA	NA
CASIRDRGQGNSPLHF	TGTGCCAGCATCAGGGACAGGGGGCAAGGTAATTCACCCCTCCACTTT	TRBV2	TRBJ1-6	few	TRBD1
CASSLELGQGNTEAFF	TGTGCCAGCAGCTTGGAATTGGGACAGGGGAACACTGAAGCTTTCTTT	TRBV5-8	TRBJ1-1	NA	TRBD1
CASSLERLNSPLHF	TGTGCCAGCAGTTTAGAACGGTTGAATTCACCCCTCCACTTT	TRBV27	TRBJ1-6	NA	NA
CASRATQGAGGYTF	TGTGCCAGCAGGGCGACTCAGGGGGCTGGTGGCTACACCTTC	TRBV6-1	TRBJ1-2	NA	TRBD1
CASTNGGGRETQYF	TGTGCCAGCACCAACGGGGGGGGCCGGGAGACCCAGTACTTC	TRBV6-5	TRBJ2-5	few	TRBD2
CASSLDWGRGSYEQYF	TGCGCCAGCAGCCTAGATTGGGGCCGAGGCTCCTACGAGCAGTACTTC	TRBV4-1	TRBJ2-7	NA	NA
CASSQDMQVPGDEQFF	TGTGCCAGCAGCCAAGATATGCAGGTGCCCGGTGATGAGCAGTTCTTC	TRBV4-2	TRBJ2-1	NA	NA
CASSYDRGKTGELFF	TGTGCCAGCAGTTACGACAGGGGAAAAACCGGGGAGCTGTTTTTT	TRBV6-5	TRBJ2-2	NA	TRBD1
CASSSIAGGETQYF	TGTGCCAGCTCATCGATAGCGGGTGGGGAGACCCAGTACTTC	TRBV18	TRBJ2-5	NA	TRBD2
CASLDKSSYNEQFF	TGTGCCAGCCTGGACAAGAGCTCCTACAATGAGCAGTTCTTC	TRBV2	TRBJ2-1	NA	NA
CASGSSLPGQVYEQYF	TGTGCCAGCGGCTCGTCCCTTCCGGGACAGGTCTACGAGCAGTACTTC	TRBV2	TRBJ2-7	once	TRBD1
CASSSRTRRCSYEQYF	TGTGCCAGCAGCTCCCGGACTAGGCGGTGTTCCTACGAGCAGTACTTC	TRBV11-3	TRBJ2-7	NA	TRBD2
CAWSVASWSRDQPQHF	TGTGCCTGGAGTGTTGCCTCGTGGTCTAGAGATCAGCCCCAGCATTTT	TRBV30	TRBJ1-5	NA	NA
CASSFLRQNYGYTF	TGTGCCAGCAGCTTTTTAAGACAGAACTATGGCTACACCTTC	TRBV11-2	TRBJ1-2	NA	NA
CASSSGALGQYF	TGTGCCAGCAGTTCGGGAGCCCTAGGGCAGTACTTC	TRBV7-8	TRBJ2-7	once	NA
CASSPGLEGEKLFF	TGTGCCAGCAGCCCCGGTTTGGAGGGTGAAAAACTGTTTTTT	TRBV6-5	TRBJ1-4	NA	NA
CASSLQGEGYTF	TGTGCCAGCAGCTTACAGGGTGAGGGCTACACCTTC	TRBV7-9	TRBJ1-2	NA	NA
CASSGRLGGSNYGYTF	TGTGCCAGCAGCGGCCGTCTTGGTGGCTCCAACTATGGCTACACCTTC	TRBV5-4	TRBJ1-2	NA	NA
CASSLVPGGGQETQYF	TGTGCCAGTAGCCTCGTCCCGGGAGGGGGCCAAGAGACCCAGTACTTC	TRBV2	TRBJ2-5	NA	TRBD2
CASSYSSFSGNTIYF	TGTGCCAGCAGTTACTCGAGCTTTTCTGGAAACACCATATATTTT	TRBV6-5	TRBJ1-3	NA	NA
CASSYSRGQGNREAFF	TGTGCCAGCAGTTACTCGAGGGGACAGGGGAACCGCGAAGCTTTCTTT	TRBV6-5	TRBJ1-1	NA	TRBD1
CASRDGKRVAEQYF	TGTGCCAGCAGGGACGGGAAGAGGGTGGCCGAGCAGTACTTC	TRBV28	TRBJ2-7	NA	NA
CASSLVPPTGGYEQYF	TGCGCCAGCAGCTTGGTCCCCCCGACAGGGGGCTACGAGCAGTACTTC	TRBV5-1	TRBJ2-7	few	TRBD1
CASRDRGRNEKLFF	TGTGCCAGCAGGGACAGGGGCCGGAATGAAAAACTGTTTTTT	TRBV6-5	TRBJ1-4	NA	TRBD1
CASSSLLGDGYTF	TGTGCCAGCAGCTCCCTCCTCGGGGATGGCTACACCTTC	TRBV27	TRBJ1-2	few	NA
CASSPSTGPGNTIYF	TGTGCCAGCAGTCCCTCGACAGGGCCTGGAAACACCATATATTTT	TRBV27	TRBJ1-3	NA	TRBD1
CAWSVGTGTSQETQYF	TGTGCCTGGAGTGTTGGAACAGGGACCTCCCAAGAGACCCAGTACTTC	TRBV30	TRBJ2-5	NA	NA
CASSPPVGHRDGNTIYF	TGTGCCAGCTCACCACCGGTGGGGCACAGGGATGGAAACACCATATATTTT	TRBV18	TRBJ1-3	NA	NA
CASPEEGDTQYF	TGTGCCAGCCCCGAAGAGGGAGATACGCAGTATTTT	TRBV21-1	TRBJ2-3	NA	NA
CASSRGTDEKLFF	TGTGCCAGCAGCCGCGGGACGGATGAAAAACTGTTTTTT	TRBV6-5	TRBJ1-4	once	NA
CASSGQTNTEAFF	TGTGCCAGCAGTGGACAGACTAACACTGAAGCTTTCTTT	TRBV2	TRBJ1-1	few	NA
CAWSPLGREDSEQYF	TGTGCCTGGAGTCCACTGGGGCGGGAGGACAGCGAGCAGTACTTC	TRBV30	TRBJ2-7	few	TRBD2
CASSRRTSGSPSYNEQFF	TGTGCCAGCTCACGACGGACTAGCGGGAGCCCGTCCTACAATGAGCAGTTCTTC	TRBV18	TRBJ2-1	NA	TRBD2
CASSPQDSMNTEAFF	TGTGCCAGCTCACCCCAGGACAGTATGAACACTGAAGCTTTCTTT	TRBV18	TRBJ1-1	NA	NA
CATSRGPGTGRRGYSYEQYF	TGTGCCACCAGCAGAGGGCCAGGGACTGGACGACGGGGATACTCCTACGAGCAGTACTTC	TRBV15	TRBJ2-7	NA	NA
CASSFGATQYF	TGTGCCAGCAGCTTTGGGGCGACCCAGTACTTC	TRBV7-2	TRBJ2-5	NA	NA
CASSENLEGAEAFF	TGTGCCAGCAGTGAAAACCTCGAGGGAGCTGAAGCTTTCTTT	TRBV6-1	TRBJ1-1	NA	NA
CASIRLGDLNYGYTF	TGTGCCAGCATTAGACTGGGAGACCTTAACTATGGCTACACCTTC	TRBV2	TRBJ1-2	NA	NA